This TCR beta chain comes out of a study of shared clonotypes between healthy human individuals. Study-wide background: Sampling drew on donors who were two women and three men aged 18 to 49. General study findings and limits: Several donors held about 5% of naive CD4 clonotypes in common.

Trimming took off 5 bases at V and 6 bases at J, with 11 bases between the two ends. CDR1 SGHAT and CDR2 FQNNGV come from the germline V gene. The CDR3 extends over 13 amino acids. CD4+ cells yielded CD45RA+ naive and CD45RA-negative memory subsets. About this clone: Its matching antigen is unknown.

As handled by the study authors: Junction-only sequences without quality scores were provided by ImmunoSEQ, so filtering was different. The data were produced by immunoSEQ multiplex PCR, yet TCRdb's version contains in-frame clones alone and is incomplete. V, J and clone size are taken as reported in that table, and D and trimming were inferred from the DNA itself. The data show about 680,000 clones, around 72% seen once. The source of this sequence is a woman aged 30 to 39 in good health. The specimen was memory CD4+ T cells sorted from blood. Subset described: CD45RA-negative fraction. The chain employs TRBV11-2 and TRBJ2-1, with no clear D. In nucleotides, the CDR3 is TGTGCCAGCAGCCAGGAAAGAGGCAATGAGCAGTTCTTC. This translates into CASSQERGNEQFF.